This T cell receptor beta chain comes out of a study of blood T cell repertoires in COVID-19. Study as a whole: Both acute and convalescent COVID-19 samples were obtained from the United States, Italy and Spain. PBMCs, B-cell-depleted T cells, or T cells were the source of the cDNA or gDNA that made up the material.

In the authors' methods: It was from reference gene primer amplification that nucleated cell counts were estimated. TCRdb's table, derived via immunoSEQ multiplex PCR, lists solely in-frame clones and lacks some. The V and J calls and clone size come from that table; D and trimming were worked out from the DNA. The sample gives 85,000 to 100,000 clones, around 88% of which show up once; approximately 16% is in the top ten. The Seattle patients, enrolled during active infection, were followed longitudinally. V lost 1 base to trimming and J lost 6 bases, with 12 bases between them. The CDR3 consists of 13 residues. Germline lookup yields CDR1 GTSNPN and CDR2 SVGIG (reference sequence).

This chain links TRBV30 with TRBJ1-1; possibly TRBD1 for D (5 bases). Sequenced sample: peripheral blood. The receptor comes from a woman aged 55-75 years with COVID-19, enrolled during active disease. As DNA, the CDR3 is TGTGCCTGGAGTGAGGGGTTGAGTGCTGAAGCTTTCTTT. Translating it yields CAWSEGLSAEAFF.